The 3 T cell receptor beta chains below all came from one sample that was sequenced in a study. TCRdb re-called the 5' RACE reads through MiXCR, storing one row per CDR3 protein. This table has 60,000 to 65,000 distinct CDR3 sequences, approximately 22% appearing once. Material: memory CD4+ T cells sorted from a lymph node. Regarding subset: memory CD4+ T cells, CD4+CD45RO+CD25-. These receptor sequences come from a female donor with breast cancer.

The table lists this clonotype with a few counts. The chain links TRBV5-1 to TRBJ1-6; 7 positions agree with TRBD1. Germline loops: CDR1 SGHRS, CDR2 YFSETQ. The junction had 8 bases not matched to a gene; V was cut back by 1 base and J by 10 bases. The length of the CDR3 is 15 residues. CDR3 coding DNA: TGCGCCAGCAGCTTGCCGGACAGGCGGACATCACCCCTCCACTTT. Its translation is CASSLPDRRTSPLHF. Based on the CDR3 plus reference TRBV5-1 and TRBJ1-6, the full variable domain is KAGVTQTPRYLIKTRGQQVTLSCSPISGHRSVSWYQQTPGQGLQFLFEYFSETQRNKGNFPGRFSGRQFSNSRSEMNVSTLELGDSALYLCASSLPDRRTSPLHFGNGTRLTVT.

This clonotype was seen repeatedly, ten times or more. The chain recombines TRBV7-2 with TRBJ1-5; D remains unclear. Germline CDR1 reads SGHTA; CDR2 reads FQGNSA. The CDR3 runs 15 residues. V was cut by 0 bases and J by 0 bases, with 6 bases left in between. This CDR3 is CASSLAQVSNQPQHF. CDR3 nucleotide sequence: TGTGCCAGCAGCTTAGCGCAAGTTAGCAATCAGCCCCAGCATTTT.

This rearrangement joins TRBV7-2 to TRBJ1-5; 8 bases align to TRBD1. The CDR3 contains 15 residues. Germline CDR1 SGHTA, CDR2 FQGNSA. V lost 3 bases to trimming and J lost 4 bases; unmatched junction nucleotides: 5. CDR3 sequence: CASSFAGGYNQPQHF. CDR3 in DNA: TGTGCCAGCAGCTTCGCAGGGGGCTATAATCAGCCCCAGCATTTT.